The rows below give T cell receptor beta chains drawn from one sample of a study of vaccination and CD4 T cells after COVID-19. TCRdb reprocessed the PCR reads via MiXCR and lists one record per CDR3 protein. The table records fewer than 13,000 distinct CDR3 sequences, over 20% of them present only once. Their antigen targets remain unknown. The sequencing here drew on CD4+ T cells from blood, cultured in vitro, taken after SARS-CoV-2 vaccination. The origin of the receptors is a human donor who had recovered from COVID-19. Both conserved end residues are part of each CDR3. D genes are given only for firm matches. Size is omitted from some rows. Given values are once, few, many or a class for expanded clones.

CDR3 protein	CDR3 DNA	J gene	D gene	V gene	clone size
CASSRLGDRSYTGELFF	TGTGCCAGCAGCCGACTGGGGGACAGGTCCTACACCGGGGAGCTGTTTTTT	TRBJ2-2	TRBD1	TRBV28	few
CASREGTGNGYTF	TGTGCCAGCAGGGAAGGGACAGGGAACGGCTACACCTTC	TRBJ1-2	TRBD1	TRBV28	medium-sized
CASSLGGVEGYTF	TGTGCCAGCAGTCTAGGGGGCGTAGAAGGCTACACCTTC	TRBJ1-2	TRBD1	TRBV6-1	few
CASSQDRFLYEQYF	TGTGCCAGCAGTCAGGACAGGTTTCTGTACGAGCAGTACTTC	TRBJ2-7	TRBD1	TRBV6-1	few
CSVAPGQGYEQYF	TGCAGCGTTGCCCCGGGACAGGGGTACGAGCAGTACTTC	TRBJ2-7	TRBD1	TRBV29-1	.
CASSLWGREGHQPQHF	TGTGCCAGCAGCTTATGGGGGAGGGAGGGTCATCAGCCCCAGCATTTT	TRBJ1-5	.	TRBV7-2	few
CASTLQDRGTPLHF	TGTGCCAGTACCCTACAGGACCGGGGGACACCCCTCCACTTT	TRBJ1-6	.	TRBV19	.
CAISESIGDTEAFF	TGTGCCATCAGTGAGTCGATAGGGGACACTGAAGCTTTCTTT	TRBJ1-1	.	TRBV10-3	.
CASSLEGSPTDTQYF	TGTGCCAGCAGCTTAGAAGGGTCCCCCACAGATACGCAGTATTTT	TRBJ2-3	.	TRBV11-3	few
CASSLENYEQYF	TGTGCCAGCAGTCTAGAAAACTACGAGCAGTACTTC	TRBJ2-7	.	TRBV28	.
CSAPGTLYEQYF	TGCAGTGCTCCCGGGACACTCTACGAGCAGTACTTC	TRBJ2-7	.	TRBV20-1	medium-sized
CASSSQRLDNEQFF	TGTGCCAGCAGCTCCCAGAGACTAGACAATGAGCAGTTCTTC	TRBJ2-1	.	TRBV11-2	few
CASSDVIRDYGYTF	TGTGCCAGCAGTGATGTAATCCGGGACTATGGCTACACCTTC	TRBJ1-2	.	TRBV5-4	.
CASSLLDGNTIYF	TGTGCCAGCAGCTTGCTGGACGGAAACACCATATATTTT	TRBJ1-3	.	TRBV7-3	few